The T cell receptor (beta chain) under discussion was sequenced for a study of response to subunit inactivated influenza vaccine. Whole-study results and caveats: Authors suggested that a seasonal influenza vaccination recruits few new T cells each time.

This clonotype was observed many times. The antigen remains unidentified. TCRdb recomputed calls from the RT-PCR reads with MiXCR, one row per CDR3 protein. The table has hundreds of thousands of distinct CDR3 sequences, approximately 7.6% seen once. The CDR3 runs 13 residues. CDR1 DFQATT and CDR2 SNEGSKA come from the germline V gene (reference sequence). Losses at the gene ends were 5 bases for V and 3 bases for J; bases not matched to a gene: 4. The input for sequencing was PBMCs from blood, taken roughly 24 months after vaccination. This receptor was obtained from a man between 45 and 75 years old who received an inactivated influenza vaccine. This chain joins TRBV20-1 and TRBJ2-7; 10 bases match TRBD2. As DNA, the CDR3 is TGCAGTGCTCCGACTAGCGGGTTCTACGAGCAGTACTTC. Protein product: CSAPTSGFYEQYF.